The sequence of this T cell receptor (beta chain) was determined in a study of blood T cell repertoires in COVID-19. Background on the study: Acute-phase and convalescent COVID-19 samples originated in the United States, Italy and Spain. Sources were T cells, B-cell-depleted T cells, or PBMCs; the material itself was cDNA or gDNA.

Per the original methods: Reference gene primer amplification in the assay estimated nucleated cell counts. Sequencing used immunoSEQ multiplex PCR; TCRdb keeps in-frame clones, though not all of them. V, J and clone size are taken as reported in that table, and D and trimming were inferred from the DNA itself. The repertoire consists of hundreds of thousands of clones, with about 90% occurring once and the leading ten covering roughly 3.5%. Germline CDR1 is GTSNPN and CDR2 is SVGIG (reference sequence). This CDR3 is built from 14 residues. The ends were cut back, 7 bases at V and 2 bases at J, with 16 bases in the middle.

Material: peripheral blood. This sequence originates from a woman under 30 who had recovered from COVID-19. V gene TRBV30 combines with J gene TRBJ2-3; maybe TRBD2 (5 bases). DNA of the CDR3: TGTGCCTCATCGGCCGGGGAGAACACAGATACGCAGTATTTT. This codes for CASSAGENTDTQYF.